Reported below is one T cell receptor beta chain. Researchers ran the PCR with 60 Vbeta and 13 Jbeta primers. Profiled with immunoSEQ multiplex PCR; TCRdb holds only in-frame clones, not every one. The data show about 190,000 clones, with around 87% seen just once and 1% to 1.5% held by the top ten. This specimen belongs to a study of cytomegalovirus exposure and HLA in healthy donors. The CDR3 covers 13 residues. What was sequenced was PBMCs. The receptor comes from a man in his thirties or forties in good health and CMV-seronegative. V gene TRBV21-1 combines with J gene TRBJ1-5. TRBV21-1 is flagged as a pseudogene. CDR3 amino acids: CASIPPELQPQHF. The CDR3 coding sequence is TGTGCCAGCATACCTCCCGAGTTGCAGCCCCAGCATTTT.